The rows below give T cell receptor beta chains drawn from one sample of a study of Graves' ophthalmopathy and Graves' hyperthyroidism. TCRdb re-analysed the multiplex PCR reads in MiXCR, keeping a single row per CDR3 protein. The sample holds a few hundred thousand distinct CDR3 sequences, approximately 15% seen once. Input material: peripheral blood. The receptors shown here come from a young woman with stable Graves' hyperthyroidism. Both conserved end residues are part of each CDR3. The D gene is left open where the match is weak. Clone size is given for some rows only: seen once, a few or many times, or a class if the clone is expanded.

D	V	J	size	DNA	CDR3
-	TRBV19	TRBJ1-2	many	TGTGCCAGTAGTCCAGACAACGGCAACTATGGCTACACCTTC	CASSPDNGNYGYTF
TRBD1	TRBV7-9	TRBJ2-7	-	TGTGCCAGCAGCTTCGGACAGGGCCACGAGCAGTACTTC	CASSFGQGHEQYF
-	TRBV6-1	TRBJ1-5	few	TGTGCCAGCCTGAGGGGCTATAGCAATCAGCCCCAGCATTTT	CASLRGYSNQPQHF
-	TRBV24-1	TRBJ1-1	many	TGTGCCACCAGTGATCCGGGACTCGGAACGGCTGAAGCTTTCTTT	CATSDPGLGTAEAFF
-	TRBV11-2	TRBJ2-5	many	TGTGCCAGCAGCTTAAGAAGGGTCGGGCAGCCGAAAGAGACCCAGTACTTC	CASSLRRVGQPKETQYF
-	TRBV9	TRBJ1-1	few	TGTGCCAGCAGCGTAGGGTCAGGGCTAGTGAACACTGAAGCTTTCTTT	CASSVGSGLVNTEAFF
TRBD1	TRBV24-1	TRBJ2-5	many	TGTGCCACCAGTGCCTACAGGGGGGAGACCCAGTACTTC	CATSAYRGETQYF
-	TRBV6-1	TRBJ2-7	-	TGTGCCAGCAGCCTAAAATACGAGCAGTGCTTC	CASSLKYEQCF
-	TRBV13	TRBJ1-2	many	TGTGCCAGCAGCAGGACAGTGGAGGATGGCTACACCTTC	CASSRTVEDGYTF
-	TRBV6-1	TRBJ1-2	-	TGTGCCAGCAGTGACAGGGTCTCCTATGGTTACACCTTC	CASSDRVSYGYTF
-	TRBV25-1	TRBJ2-7	many	TGTGCCAGCAGTTCGGTAGACAGCACCTCCGAAAAAAGCTCCTACGAGCAGTACTTC	CASSSVDSTSEKSSYEQYF
TRBD1	TRBV4-2	TRBJ1-2	many	TGTGCCAGCAGCCCAGGGGGCTTCAGGGGCTACACCTTC	CASSPGGFRGYTF
-	TRBV6-1	TRBJ2-2	many	TGTGCCAGCAGTGGAGCCGACACCGGGGAGCTGTTTTTT	CASSGADTGELFF
TRBD2	TRBV24-1	TRBJ2-5	many	TGTGCCACCAGTGATAGATCCGGACTAGCGGGGGTTGGGACCCAGTACTTC	CATSDRSGLAGVGTQYF
-	TRBV20-1	TRBJ1-1	many	TGCAGTGCCCGAGGATTCGGTTGGCAGCCGAACACTGAAGCTTTCTTT	CSARGFGWQPNTEAFF
-	TRBV24-1	TRBJ1-2	many	TGTGCCACCAGTGACCGGGACTCCGAGGGCTATGGCTACACCTTC	CATSDRDSEGYGYTF
TRBD1	TRBV27	TRBJ2-7	many	TGTGCCAGCAGTTTCTCCCGAGTCCAGGGGGCGAGGGTGACCTACGAGCAGTACTTC	CASSFSRVQGARVTYEQYF
-	TRBV25-1	TRBJ1-2	many	TGTGCCAGCAGTGAACTGGGGTACTATGGCTACACCTTC	CASSELGYYGYTF
-	TRBV12-3/TRBV12-4	TRBJ2-7	-	TGTGCCAGCAGTGTGTCCGCCTACGAGCAGTACTTC	CASSVSAYEQYF
-	TRBV4-1	TRBJ1-2	-	TGCGCCAGCAGCCATTTTTTTAACTATGGCTACACCTTC	CASSHFFNYGYTF
-	TRBV29-1	TRBJ1-2	many	TGCAGCGTTGACGCAGGGGATCGCTATGGCTACACCTTC	CSVDAGDRYGYTF
TRBD1	TRBV5-6	TRBJ1-1	many	TGTGCCAGCAGCTTGGTTCAGGGGGCGAGGACTGAAGCTTTCTTT	CASSLVQGARTEAFF
-	TRBV10-2	TRBJ2-5	many	TGCGCCAGCAGTGCATTAGAAGAGACCCAGTACTTC	CASSALEETQYF
-	TRBV5-1	TRBJ2-7	many	TGCGCCAGTGCAGGGAACTCCTACGAGCAGTACTTC	CASAGNSYEQYF
TRBD1	TRBV19	TRBJ1-6	many	TGTGCCAGTAGTACCACAGGGGATAATTCACCCCTCCACTTT	CASSTTGDNSPLHF
-	TRBV6-2/TRBV6-3	TRBJ2-7	many	TGTGCCAGCAGCGTCTGGATGAACTACGAGCAGTACTTC	CASSVWMNYEQYF
-	TRBV13	TRBJ1-1	many	TGTGCCAGCAGCCCCTCGAGGAGGAGCGAAGCTTTCTTT	CASSPSRRSEAFF
-	TRBV6-2/TRBV6-3	TRBJ1-2	many	TGTGCCAGCAGTCCAGGAGCCTATGGCTACACCTTC	CASSPGAYGYTF
TRBD1	TRBV6-1	TRBJ1-1	many	TGTGCCAGCGCCGTGGGACAGTCAGAAGCTTTCTTT	CASAVGQSEAFF
-	TRBV4-1	TRBJ2-5	many	TGCGCCAGCAGCCAAGAGGGCAGGGGAGAGACCCAGTACTTC	CASSQEGRGETQYF
-	TRBV3-1	TRBJ2-5	-	TGTGCCAGCAGCCAAGGGGGGGATCCGGTGGAGACCCAGTACTTC	CASSQGGDPVETQYF
TRBD1	TRBV12-3/TRBV12-4	TRBJ2-5	many	TGTGCCAGCAGTTCAGCTATCCGGACAGGGCAAGAGACCCAGTACTTC	CASSSAIRTGQETQYF
TRBD1	TRBV5-1	TRBJ2-7	-	TGCGCCAGCAGCCGTCAACAGCGCGTCGGGACAGATCTTTACGAGCAGTACTTC	CASSRQQRVGTDLYEQYF
TRBD2	TRBV7-8	TRBJ2-7	many	TGTGCCAGCAGCCCCCTCGGGGGGTGGGCGAATTACGAGCAGTACTTC	CASSPLGGWANYEQYF
TRBD1	TRBV6-2/TRBV6-3	TRBJ1-1	many	TGTGCCAGCAGTTACGCGACAGGGTGGGGGACTGAAGCTTTCTTT	CASSYATGWGTEAFF
-	TRBV20-1	TRBJ2-4	many	TGCAGTGCTCTTGTAGCCAAAAACATTAAGTACTTC	CSALVAKNIKYF
-	TRBV29-1	TRBJ2-7	many	TGCAGCGTTGACGCCCGGGGACGTCCACGAGGCGAGCAGTACTTC	CSVDARGRPRGEQYF
TRBD1	TRBV12-3/TRBV12-4	TRBJ1-2	many	TGTGCCAGCAGTCCGACAGGGGGCGGATATGGCTACACCTTC	CASSPTGGGYGYTF
-	TRBV29-1	TRBJ1-2	many	TGCAGCGTTGTCCGTACAACCACCTATGGCTACACCTTC	CSVVRTTTYGYTF
-	TRBV12-3/TRBV12-4	TRBJ2-7	many	TGTGCCAGCAGTTTGGGACGGGTACGGTACGAGCAGTACTTC	CASSLGRVRYEQYF
-	TRBV11-2	TRBJ2-5	-	TGTGCCAGCAGCTTAGTAAGCTTTCCCAGGGAAGATCGGGAGACCCAGTACTTC	CASSLVSFPREDRETQYF
-	TRBV15	TRBJ1-1	-	TGTGCCACCAGCGTGCAGGGCCGCACTGAAGCTTTCTTT	CATSVQGRTEAFF
-	TRBV11-3	TRBJ1-2	many	TGTGCCAGCACCAGGAGGGAGGAGGATGGCTACACCTTC	CASTRREEDGYTF